Listed here are 9 T cell receptor beta chains from one sample, sequenced in a study of beta chain features in type 1 diabetes. These receptors' antigens are unknown. All of the isolated RNA was reverse transcribed, so expressed TCRB transcripts were sequenced. Measured with immunoSEQ multiplex PCR; TCRdb has only the in-frame clones, and not every one. The sample consists of roughly 51,000 clones, around 50% of them appearing once. General study results and limits: The study found moderately but significantly shorter TCRB CDR3s in all four CD4+ subsets of Type 1 diabetes patients.

The material sequenced was Tregs from blood. These receptors originate from a woman in her 40s with type 1 diabetes.

This clone has just a few counts. The CDR3 region is CAISGRTQPGTEAFF. DNA of the CDR3: TGTGCCATCAGTGGCCGGACACAGCCGGGCACTGAAGCTTTCTTT. The rearrangement uses TRBV10-3 and TRBJ1-1; tentative D call: TRBD1 (5 bases). V was trimmed by 4 bases and J by 4 bases, leaving 16 bases between them. This CDR3 is 15 amino acids long. Germline CDR1 reads ENHRY; CDR2 reads SYGVKD.

This clone is termed medium-sized. The J gene is TRBJ1-3, the V gene TRBV6-6; D is ambiguous. The CDR3 extends over 12 amino acids. Trimming removed 7 bases from V and 4 bases from J, with 8 bases in between. Germline assignment: CDR1 MNHNY and CDR2 SVGAGI (reference sequence). CDR3 DNA sequence: TGTGCCAGCACTCCTCGGGGAAACACCATATATTTT. Its translation: CASTPRGNTIYF.

The chain has TRBV2 and TRBJ1-2, with D unresolved. V dropped 6 bases and J dropped 8 bases, with 10 bases sitting between them. Germline CDR1 and CDR2: SNHLY and FYNNEI. The CDR3 is 11 amino acids. The CDR3 nucleotides are TGTGCCAGCAGCGCCGCGCGGGGCTACACCTTC. Translation gives CASSAARGYTF.

The table lists this clone with a few counts. The chain joins TRBV19 to TRBJ2-1, with 7 bases lining up with TRBD2. Germline CDR1 is LNHDA and CDR2 is SQIVND (reference sequence). The V segment lost 4 bases and the J segment 7 bases; nucleotides outside the gene matches: 13. CDR3 length: 16 amino acids. As DNA, the CDR3 is TGTGCCAGTAGTACGACGACTAGCACGAGCAGGAATGAGCAGTTCTTC. This sequence encodes CASSTTTSTSRNEQFF.

The J gene is TRBJ1-6, the V gene TRBV6-5, with D tentatively TRBD1 (6 bases). Trimming stripped 0 bases from V and 9 bases from J, with 12 bases between. The CDR3 length is 15 residues. Germline-derived CDR1 and CDR2 are MNHEY and SVGAGI. CDR3 bases: TGTGCCAGCAGTTACTCGGCCAGGGGTAGTTCACCCCTCCACTTT. Protein: CASSYSARGSSPLHF.

The chain recombines TRBV2 with TRBJ2-3; TRBD1 matches 7 bases. Germline V gene lookup returns CDR1 SNHLY and CDR2 FYNNEI. CDR3 length equals 15 residues. The ends lost 4 bases at V and 3 bases at J; junction bases unmatched: 7. The CDR3 DNA reads as TGTGCCAGCAGTGTTGACAGGGTAACGACAGATACGCAGTATTTT. Translated: CASSVDRVTTDTQYF.

CDR3 DNA sequence: TGTGCCAGCAGCTTTCGAGAGGGCTACGAGCAGTACTTC. Its translation is CASSFREGYEQYF. The chain links TRBV7-2 to TRBJ2-7; D is perhaps TRBD2 (5 bases). V shed 3 bases and J shed 3 bases, with 9 bases lying between them. The CDR3 runs 13 residues. Germline loops: CDR1 SGHTA, CDR2 FQGNSA.

A few counts support this clone. This rearrangement joins TRBV28 to TRBJ2-1, with 7 positions matching TRBD1. CDR3 length: 12 residues. The germline gives CDR1 MDHEN, CDR2 SYDVKM. Germline trimming cut 8 bases from V and 5 bases from J; bases unmatched to any gene: 3. The CDR3 sequence: CASGQGDNEQFF. The CDR3 region has the DNA TGTGCCAGCGGCCAGGGGGACAATGAGCAGTTCTTC.

The rearrangement joins TRBV7-2 to TRBJ2-5, with a tentative D call TRBD1 (6 bases). Germline values: CDR1 SGHTA, CDR2 FQGNSA. Trimming removed 1 base at V and 5 bases at J, with 23 bases between. CDR3 length: 18 amino acids. In DNA form, the CDR3 reads TGTGCCAGCAGCTTAGGGCCAGGGGAAGCAATTAGGGAGGAGACCCAGTACTTC. Encoded protein: CASSLGPGEAIREETQYF.